The 24 T cell receptor beta chains given below trace back to one sample, sequenced in a study of blood T cell repertoires in COVID-19. TCRdb's table, derived via immunoSEQ multiplex PCR, lists solely in-frame clones and lacks some. The data contain 200,000 to 250,000 clones, 83% of them singletons. Sequenced material: PBMCs or T cells enriched from blood (not recorded which). The receptors were gathered from a woman between 50 and 59 years old who had been exposed to COVID-19.

The V gene is TRBV28, the J gene TRBJ2-7; unclear D gene. Per germline, CDR1 MDHEN and CDR2 SYDVKM. V lost 3 bases and J lost 1, with 7 bases in between. The CDR3 is 13 residues long. The CDR3 bases are TGTGCCAGCAGTTTCACAGAATCCTACGAGCAGTACTTC. Protein: CASSFTESYEQYF. The complete variable domain, with remaining parts taken from reference TRBV28 and TRBJ2-7, reads DVKVTQSSRYLVKRTGEKVFLECVQDMDHENMFWYRQDPGLGLRLIYFSYDVKMKEKGDIPEGYSVSREKKERFSLILESASTNQTSMYLCASSFTESYEQYFGPGTRLTVT.

J is TRBJ1-2 and V is TRBV2, with D possibly TRBD1 on 5 matching bases. The CDR3 extends over 15 amino acids. The germline V and J ends were trimmed by 0 bases and 6 bases, with 14 bases remaining between them. Germline lookup yields CDR1 SNHLY and CDR2 FYNNEI. The CDR3: CASSEARTQNNGYTF. The CDR3 nucleotides read TGTGCCAGCAGTGAAGCCCGGACACAGAATAATGGCTACACCTTC.

Written as DNA, the CDR3 is TGTGCCAGCAGTAGGAGGGGGCTATATGGCTACACCTTC. This encodes CASSRRGLYGYTF. The rearrangement joins TRBV6-5 to TRBJ1-2; 7 nucleotides line up with TRBD1. CDR3 length: 13 residues. Germline CDR1 is MNHEY and CDR2 is SVGAGI. With V trimmed by 5 bases and J by 5 bases, 5 bases remained unmatched.

This rearrangement joins TRBV6-2 or TRBV6-3 to TRBJ1-2, with 8 bases identical to TRBD1. There are 13 residues in the CDR3. Losses at the gene ends were 5 bases for V and 7 bases for J; bases not matched to a gene: 6. Germline CDR1 reads MNHEY; CDR2 reads SVGEGT. In DNA form, the CDR3 reads TGTGCCAGCAGTCCCTGGACAGGGTCTGGCTACACCTTC. Encoded protein: CASSPWTGSGYTF.

V is TRBV5-1 and J is TRBJ1-6; TRBD1 aligns across 7 bases. The CDR3 is 13 residues long. V trimming: 4 bases; J trimming: 6 bases; junction bases outside the gene matches: 1. Looked up from germline, CDR1 is SGHRS and CDR2 is YFSETQ. This chain's CDR3 is CASSRDSNSPLHF. The CDR3 nucleotides are TGCGCCAGCAGCAGGGACAGTAATTCACCCCTCCACTTT.

The J gene is TRBJ1-1, the V gene TRBV27, with a possible D match to TRBD1 (5 bases). The CDR3 covers 14 residues. Trimming took 7 bases from V and 0 from J, leaving 12 bases between them. Germline CDR1 MNHEY, CDR2 SMNVEV (reference sequence). The CDR3 sequence: CASKDGHMNTEAFF. CDR3 DNA sequence: TGTGCCAGCAAAGACGGACACATGAACACTGAAGCTTTCTTT.

The rearrangement uses TRBV24-1 and TRBJ2-3; D is unclear. V lost 2 bases to trimming and J lost 4 bases, with 15 bases between them. CDR3 length: 16 residues. Germline V gives CDR1 KGHDR, CDR2 SFDVKD. The CDR3: CATSDSRQVGSDTQYF. The CDR3 nucleotides are TGTGCCACCAGTGATTCTCGGCAGGTGGGTTCAGATACGCAGTATTTT.

The rearrangement uses TRBV29-1 and TRBJ1-5; unclear D gene. The CDR3 length is 14 residues. Germline V gene lookup returns CDR1 SQVTM and CDR2 ANQGSEA. Between the trimmed V and J ends, which lost 4 bases and 0 bases, there was a span of 10 bases. The chain's CDR3 is CSVGTDYSNQPQHF. The CDR3 DNA is TGCAGCGTTGGTACAGATTATAGCAATCAGCCCCAGCATTTT.

The J gene is TRBJ1-2, the V gene TRBV6-5; tentatively, D is TRBD1 (5 bases). The CDR3 totals 13 residues. Trimming took 8 bases from V and 5 from J, leaving 15 bases between them. CDR1 and CDR2 (germline): MNHEY, SVGAGI. CDR3 loop: CASATDSQYGYTF. In DNA form, the CDR3 reads TGTGCCAGCGCTACAGACAGTCAATATGGCTACACCTTC.

V usage is TRBV12-3 or TRBV12-4 and J usage is TRBJ1-1; D might be TRBD1 (5 bases). V shed 2 bases and J shed 1 base, with 5 bases lying between them. The CDR3 extends over 13 amino acids. CDR3 nucleotide sequence: TGTGCCAGCAGTTTACAGGGGAACACTGAAGCTTTCTTT. Translated, it gives CASSLQGNTEAFF.

The V and J genes are TRBV7-8 and TRBJ2-1; TRBD1 aligns across 11 bases. Germline CDR1 reads SGHVS; CDR2 reads FQNEAQ. The CDR3 spans 20 residues. Germline trimming cut 0 bases from V and 9 bases from J; bases unmatched to any gene: 19. CDR3 sequence: CASSLARRYFGQGAQSEQFF. Written as DNA, the CDR3 is TGTGCCAGCAGCTTAGCCAGACGATATTTCGGACAGGGGGCGCAGAGTGAGCAGTTCTTC. The full variable domain, completed using reference TRBV7-8 and TRBJ2-1, is GAGVSQSPRYKVAKRGQDVALRCDPISGHVSLFWYQQALGQGPEFLTYFQNEAQLDKSGLPSDRFFAERPEGSVSTLKIQRTQQEDSAVYLCASSLARRYFGQGAQSEQFFGPGTRLTVL.

The rearrangement links TRBV7-9 to TRBJ1-1, with no clear D. This CDR3 comprises 16 residues. The germline V and J ends were trimmed by 1 base and 7 bases, with 19 bases remaining between them. Germline V gene data show CDR1 as SEHNR and CDR2 as FQNEAQ (reference sequence). This CDR3 reads CASSLGPGNRYLEAFF. Written as DNA, the CDR3 is TGTGCCAGCAGCTTAGGCCCCGGGAACCGCTACCTTGAAGCTTTCTTT.

This clone showed up just a few times. The CDR3, as DNA: TGTGCCAGCAGTGAATCTGGGACAGCAAATTCACCCCTCCACTTT. It specifies CASSESGTANSPLHF. The chain has TRBV6-1 and TRBJ1-6; 7 bases fit TRBD1. CDR3 size: 15 residues. V dropped 2 bases and J dropped 7; count of bases not matched to a gene: 5. Germline V lookup: CDR1 MNHNS, CDR2 SASEGT.

The chain is built from TRBV19 and TRBJ1-2; D not certain. This CDR3 has 14 amino acids. Germline-derived CDR1 and CDR2 are LNHDA and SQIVND (reference sequence). The germline V and J ends were trimmed by 2 bases and 4 bases, with 11 bases remaining between them. The CDR3 region is CASSIMNSPYGYTF. In nucleotides, the CDR3 is TGTGCCAGTAGTATAATGAACAGCCCCTATGGCTACACCTTC.

The chain is built from TRBV11-2 and TRBJ1-6; D is uncertain. This CDR3 has 13 amino acids. Germline lookup yields CDR1 SGHAT and CDR2 FQNNGV. The ends were cut back, 3 bases at V and 10 bases at J, with 10 bases in the middle. The CDR3 here is CASSLTGSSPLHF. CDR3 nucleotides: TGTGCCAGCAGCTTGACGGGAAGCTCACCCCTCCACTTT.

The V gene is TRBV14, the J gene TRBJ2-3, with a tentative D call TRBD1 (6 bases). Trimming removed 3 bases from V and 5 bases from J, with 15 bases in between. The CDR3 sequence is 15 residues long. The germline CDR1 and CDR2 sequences are SGHDN and FVKESK. The CDR3 DNA reads as TGTGCCAGCAGCCAGGGGACGGTACAGGGAGATACGCAGTATTTT. This sequence encodes CASSQGTVQGDTQYF.

This clone was seen once. The chain couples TRBV2 to TRBJ2-3; D possibly corresponds to TRBD1 (5 bases). Germline-derived CDR1 and CDR2 are SNHLY and FYNNEI. The CDR3 has 14 residues. Deletions cut 3 bases from V and 6 bases from J, with 13 bases between. The CDR3 here is CASSDQGNLDTQYF. The DNA of the CDR3 is TGTGCCAGCAGTGACCAGGGCAACTTGGATACGCAGTATTTT.

The chain employs TRBV6-5 and TRBJ2-7; 7 bases match TRBD2. Per germline, CDR1 MNHEY and CDR2 SVGAGI. This CDR3 spans 12 amino acids. The V segment lost 7 bases and the J segment 3 bases; nucleotides outside the gene matches: 3. CDR3 nucleotides: TGTGCCAGCACGGGACTATTCTACGAGCAGTACTTC. It is translated as CASTGLFYEQYF.

This clone has just a few counts. The CDR3 region has the DNA TGTGCCAGCAGCTGGGGGGACAGGGTCGAGTCACCCCTCCACTTT. It encodes CASSWGDRVESPLHF. This chain uses TRBV5-8 with TRBJ1-6, with 9 bases aligning to TRBD1. CDR3 length equals 15 residues. V was clipped by 3 bases and J by 10 bases; unmatched bases: 8. The germline V gene encodes CDR1 SGHTS and CDR2 YDEGEE.

The chain links TRBV5-1 to TRBJ2-2, with D perhaps TRBD2 (6 bases). V lost 2 bases and J lost 4, with 21 bases in between. The germline V gene has CDR1 SGHRS and CDR2 YFSETQ. The CDR3 runs 18 residues. The CDR3 DNA reads as TGCGCCAGCAGCTTCGACGGGGGTACCGCGGGGACCACCGGGGAGCTGTTTTTT. This codes for CASSFDGGTAGTTGELFF.

J is TRBJ2-7 and V is TRBV19; 7 bases are shared with TRBD1. V lost 3 bases and J lost 2; bases outside the gene matches: 7. The CDR3 consists of 15 residues. Germline V CDR1 and CDR2: LNHDA, SQIVND (reference sequence). CDR3 sequence reads: CASSMKSQGAYEQYF. The CDR3 DNA sequence: TGTGCCAGTAGTATGAAATCCCAGGGGGCCTACGAGCAGTACTTC.

This sequence joins TRBV3-1 (or the pseudogene TRBV3-2) and TRBJ2-3; D ambiguous. The V end was cut by 4 bases, the J end by 1 base, with 12 bases between. The CDR3 runs to 15 residues. Germline values: CDR1 LGHDT, CDR2 YNNKEL (reference sequence). This chain's CDR3 is CASSPYPRGTDTQYF. The CDR3 DNA reads TGTGCCAGCAGCCCCTATCCTCGGGGCACAGATACGCAGTATTTT.

This clone is a singleton in its sample. The chain is built from TRBV7-2 and TRBJ1-4, with TRBD1 as a possible D gene (6 bases). This CDR3 contains 13 residues. Per the germline V gene, CDR1 is SGHTA and CDR2 is FQGNSA. Deletions cut 5 bases from V and 14 bases from J, with 18 bases between. CDR3 DNA sequence: TGTGCCAGCAGCCAGGGGCCGCGCCAAAGTCTGTTTTTT. It encodes CASSQGPRQSLFF.

The rearrangement uses TRBV10-3 and TRBJ2-5, with a weak D call TRBD2 (5 bases). CDR3 size: 14 residues. CDR1 and CDR2 (germline): ENHRY, SYGVKD. The V gene lost 5 bases and the J gene lost 5 bases, with 15 bases spanning the gap. The CDR3 loop reads CAISWTSGEETQYF. The DNA of the CDR3 is TGTGCCATCAGTTGGACTTCAGGCGAGGAGACCCAGTACTTC.